Reported below is one TCR beta chain. Germline V gene sequence: CDR1 MNHEY, CDR2 SVGEGT. Trimming removed 5 bases from V and 5 bases from J, with 19 bases in between. The CDR3 runs 16 residues. These data come from a study of blood T cell repertoires in COVID-19. Study information: COVID-19 samples from acute and convalescent phases originated in the United States, Italy and Spain.

The assay was immunoSEQ multiplex PCR, and TCRdb's table has in-frame clones only and misses some. Of approximately 50,000 clones detected, approximately 82% appear once; the ten largest clones hold around 7.5%. This rearrangement joins TRBV6-2 or TRBV6-3 to TRBJ1-5, with D tentatively TRBD1 (5 bases). The sample was peripheral blood. The receptor was derived from a man aged 70 or older with active COVID-19. This chain's CDR3 is CASSSHRGRGDQPQHF. Here the CDR3 DNA reads TGTGCCAGCAGTAGTCACCGGGGGAGGGGAGATCAGCCCCAGCATTTT.